The 23 T cell receptor beta chains below come from one sample, sequenced in a study of shared clonotypes between healthy human individuals. Naive CD8 cells were CD45RO-negative, positively selected for CCR7, excluding terminally differentiated effector memory CD45RA+ cells. Assay: immunoSEQ multiplex PCR; the TCRdb copy retains only in-frame clones and omits some. The table includes more than 2 million clones, just over 90% detected once. Sequenced input: naive CD8+ T cells from PBMCs. All receptors come from a man in his late teens or twenties in good health. Some clones in this sample may be carry-over from other donors' samples.

The chain employs TRBV27 and TRBJ2-1; TRBD2 matches 7 bases. The germline V gene has CDR1 MNHEY and CDR2 SMNVEV (reference sequence). The CDR3 is made up of 16 amino acids. V was clipped by 7 bases and J by 5 bases; unmatched bases: 14. This CDR3 reads CASTRAGEGPNNEQFF. In DNA form, the CDR3 reads TGTGCCAGCACACGGGCCGGGGAGGGCCCGAACAATGAGCAGTTCTTC.

The CDR3 here is CASSQVQNTGELFF. The CDR3 bases are TGTGCCAGCAGCCAGGTCCAGAACACCGGGGAGCTGTTTTTT. This chain uses TRBV7-9 with TRBJ2-2, with no clear D. The CDR3 is 14 amino acids. Germline V gene lookup returns CDR1 SEHNR and CDR2 FQNEAQ (reference sequence). V was clipped by 5 bases and J by 1 base, with 8 bases between them.

In this sample, this clone turned up once. This rearrangement joins TRBV18 to TRBJ2-3; 9 bases align to TRBD1. CDR3 size: 16 residues. Germline-derived CDR1 and CDR2 are KGHSH and LQKENI. V lost 7 bases to trimming and J lost 3 bases; unmatched junction nucleotides: 11. The CDR3 DNA follows: TGTGCCAGCTACGGACAGGGGCAAAGAGGAACAGATACGCAGTATTTT. Residues: CASYGQGQRGTDTQYF.

This clone was seen a single time. The rearrangement joins TRBV7-9 to TRBJ2-7, with unresolved D. The CDR3 is 14 amino acids. V shed 5 bases and J shed 7 bases, with 18 bases lying between them. Germline-derived CDR1 and CDR2 are SEHNR and FQNEAQ (reference sequence). CDR3 in DNA: TGTGCCAGCAGCCCCAGCCCCAATTTGGGTGAGCAGTACTTC. Translation gives CASSPSPNLGEQYF.

V is TRBV10-2 and J is TRBJ1-2, with a weak D call TRBD1 (5 bases). V gave up 3 bases and J gave up 1 base, with 9 bases separating them. Germline CDR1 WSHSY, CDR2 SAAADI. This CDR3 region has 14 residues. CDR3 bases: TGCGCCAGCAGTGAAACGGGGCTTAACTATGGCTACACCTTC. It encodes CASSETGLNYGYTF.

A single count supports this clone. This chain connects TRBV27 to TRBJ1-5, with a tentative D call TRBD1 (6 bases). Trimming removed 2 bases from V and 4 bases from J, with 9 bases in between. CDR3 length: 14 amino acids. CDR1 and CDR2 from the germline V gene are MNHEY and SMNVEV (reference sequence). CDR3 nucleotide sequence: TGTGCCAGCAGTTTAGAGGGGGTAAATCAGCCCCAGCATTTT. It yields the protein CASSLEGVNQPQHF.

Turning to this clone: Other DNA sequences in this sample translate to the same CDR3. In DNA, the CDR3 is TGTGCCAGCAGTTCCCTCGGAGAGACCCAGTACTTC. It encodes CASSSLGETQYF. The chain links TRBV27 to TRBJ2-5; D uncertain. CDR3 length: 12 amino acids. Germline CDR1 MNHEY, CDR2 SMNVEV (reference sequence). The germline V and J ends were trimmed by 4 bases and 4 bases, with 7 bases remaining between them.

This clone was observed a single time. V is TRBV28 and J is TRBJ1-5; D remains unclear. CDR3 length: 15 residues. CDR1 and CDR2 (germline): MDHEN, SYDVKM. V lost 5 bases to trimming and J lost 0 bases, with 11 bases between them. The DNA of the CDR3 is TGTGCCAGCAGTCGTCCCTTAGGTAGCAATCAGCCCCAGCATTTT. This gives the protein CASSRPLGSNQPQHF.

In its sample, this clone was seen a few times. The chain employs TRBV19 and TRBJ2-7; D unclear. Germline CDR1 LNHDA, CDR2 SQIVND (reference sequence). This CDR3 region has 11 residues. V lost 6 bases and J 3 bases, leaving 6 bases between the germline ends. The CDR3, as DNA: TGTGCCAGTAGCAAGAACTACGAGCAGTACTTC. It specifies CASSKNYEQYF. Using reference TRBV19 and TRBJ2-7 for the parts outside the CDR3, the full variable domain is DGGITQSPKYLFRKEGQNVTLSCEQNLNHDAMYWYRQDPGQGLRLIYYSQIVNDFQKGDIAEGYSVSREKKESFPLTVTSAQKNPTAFYLCASSKNYEQYFGPGTRLTVT.

The rearrangement links TRBV18 to TRBJ2-5, with 9 bases that match TRBD1. The CDR3 is made up of 17 amino acids. J lost 5 bases, V lost 1 base, and 11 bases had no gene match. Germline lookup yields CDR1 KGHSH and CDR2 LQKENI. CDR3 region: CASSPQGQGSVGETQYF. The CDR3 nucleotides are TGTGCCAGCTCACCACAGGGACAGGGAAGTGTCGGCGAGACCCAGTACTTC.

This sequence joins TRBV5-6 and TRBJ2-7, with 8 bases aligning to TRBD2. The CDR3 spans 15 residues. Trimming removed 0 bases from V and 2 bases from J; junction bases left unmatched: 4. The germline V gene encodes CDR1 SGHDT and CDR2 YYEEEE. CDR3 sequence: CASSLGLAFAYEQYF. The DNA for the CDR3 is TGTGCCAGCAGCTTGGGACTAGCGTTCGCCTACGAGCAGTACTTC.

This chain joins TRBV10-3 and TRBJ1-4, with 7 bases that match TRBD1. The germline gives CDR1 ENHRY, CDR2 SYGVKD. V gave up 5 bases and J gave up 5 bases; unmatched junction bases: 11. The CDR3 covers 16 residues. DNA of the CDR3: TGTGCCATCAGTCCCTCTGGGGGGGACAGCAATGAAAAACTGTTTTTT. Its translation is CAISPSGGDSNEKLFF.

This chain links TRBV28 with TRBJ2-2, with TRBD2 matching over 11 bases. Germline V lookup: CDR1 MDHEN, CDR2 SYDVKM. There are 14 residues in the CDR3. The V and J ends lost 10 bases and 6 bases, in that order; junction bases with no gene match: 7. The CDR3 reads CATELAGAAGELFF. CDR3 in DNA: TGTGCCACCGAACTAGCGGGAGCAGCCGGGGAGCTGTTTTTT.

This chain joins TRBV6-1 and TRBJ1-3; D unclear. The CDR3 length is 15 residues. From germline, CDR1 is MNHNS and CDR2 SASEGT. V was cut by 7 bases and J by 0 bases, with 13 bases left in between. For the CDR3, the DNA is TGTGCCAGCAAGGCATCATACGGCTCTGGAAACACCATATATTTT. This codes for CASKASYGSGNTIYF.

The chain uses TRBV29-1 and TRBJ1-2, with 9 nucleotides matching TRBD1. The germline gives CDR1 SQVTM, CDR2 ANQGSEA. Germline trimming cut 2 bases from V and 3 bases from J; bases unmatched to any gene: 4. The CDR3 runs to 14 residues. The DNA of the CDR3 is TGCAGCGTTGAAAACCGGGACAGGGACTATGGCTACACCTTC. Protein: CSVENRDRDYGYTF. Full variable domain (remainder filled in from reference TRBV29-1 and TRBJ1-2): SAVISQKPSRDICQRGTSLTIQCQVDSQVTMMFWYRQQPGQSLTLIATANQGSEATYESGFVIDKFPISRPNLTFSTLTVSNMSPEDSSIYLCSVENRDRDYGYTFGSGTRLTVV.

The genes are TRBV7-9 and TRBJ2-1; TRBD1 is a possible D gene (5 bases). The CDR3 totals 15 residues. The V gene lost 4 bases and the J gene lost 2 bases, with 12 bases spanning the gap. Germline V CDR1 and CDR2: SEHNR, FQNEAQ (reference sequence). The DNA for the CDR3 is TGTGCCAGCAGCTCTAGACAGAGAGCCTACAATGAGCAGTTCTTC. It translates to CASSSRQRAYNEQFF.

This rearrangement joins TRBV28 to TRBJ1-5; unclear D gene. Germline V gene sequence: CDR1 MDHEN, CDR2 SYDVKM. The ends were cut back, 6 bases at V and 0 bases at J, with 15 bases in the middle. CDR3 length: 16 amino acids. The CDR3 protein is CASRPTHGNSNQPQHF. The CDR3 region has the DNA TGTGCCAGCAGACCCACCCACGGGAATAGCAATCAGCCCCAGCATTTT. Looking up the rest from reference TRBV28 and TRBJ1-5 gives the full variable domain: DVKVTQSSRYLVKRTGEKVFLECVQDMDHENMFWYRQDPGLGLRLIYFSYDVKMKEKGDIPEGYSVSREKKERFSLILESASTNQTSMYLCASRPTHGNSNQPQHFGDGTRLSIL.

A note on this clone: This specimen includes other DNA sequences encoding the same CDR3. This chain links TRBV5-1 with TRBJ2-1; D gene uncertain. The CDR3 runs to 13 residues. The germline gives CDR1 SGHRS, CDR2 YFSETQ. V lost 0 bases to trimming and J lost 4 bases, with 5 bases between them. This chain's CDR3 is CASSLVGYNEQFF. The CDR3 DNA reads as TGCGCCAGCAGCTTGGTTGGGTACAATGAGCAGTTCTTC.

As concerns this clone: Other DNA variants within this sample encode the same CDR3. The rearrangement joins TRBV28 to TRBJ2-7, with 7 bases matching TRBD1. This CDR3 is built from 13 residues. The trim removed 4 bases at V and 2 bases at J, leaving 2 bases unmatched. Germline V gene data show CDR1 as MDHEN and CDR2 as SYDVKM. CDR3 protein: CASSWDSAYEQYF. CDR3 in DNA: TGTGCCAGCAGTTGGGACAGTGCCTACGAGCAGTACTTC.

The V call is TRBV5-1, the J call TRBJ1-1; no definite D call. This CDR3 has 16 residues. V lost 4 bases, J lost 0 bases, and 16 bases lay in between. The V gene's germline CDR1 is SGHRS and CDR2 YFSETQ. The CDR3 spells CASSPQEGAVNTEAFF. Here the CDR3 DNA reads TGCGCCAGCAGCCCTCAGGAGGGTGCGGTGAACACTGAAGCTTTCTTT. The full variable domain, its missing parts supplied by reference TRBV5-1 and TRBJ1-1, is KAGVTQTPRYLIKTRGQQVTLSCSPISGHRSVSWYQQTPGQGLQFLFEYFSETQRNKGNFPGRFSGRQFSNSRSEMNVSTLELGDSALYLCASSPQEGAVNTEAFFGQGTRLTVV.

V gene TRBV6-5 combines with J gene TRBJ1-1; the D is unclear. Germline V gives CDR1 MNHEY, CDR2 SVGAGI. The CDR3 totals 12 residues. Trimming stripped 7 bases from V and 7 bases from J, with 13 bases between. Here the CDR3 DNA reads TGTGCCAGCATCGACGGTGGAGGTGAAGCTTTCTTT. It specifies CASIDGGGEAFF.

This sequence joins TRBV5-8 and TRBJ1-4; TRBD1 matches 9 bases. Trimming cost V 4 bases and J 13 bases; bases outside gene matches: 11. CDR1 is SGHTS, CDR2 YDEGEE, per germline. CDR3 length: 14 amino acids. CDR3 bases: TGTGCCAGCAGCCCCGGACAGGGGCAGGATGGACTGTTTTTT. Its protein product is CASSPGQGQDGLFF.

For this clone: The sample has other DNA sequences that encode this CDR3 too. This sequence joins TRBV7-9 and TRBJ2-7; 7 bases line up with TRBD1. Germline values: CDR1 SEHNR, CDR2 FQNEAQ (reference sequence). CDR3 length equals 14 residues. V trimming: 5 bases; J trimming: 1 base; junction bases outside the gene matches: 5. The CDR3 sequence: CASSHRDSSYEQYF. The CDR3 bases are TGTGCCAGCAGCCATCGGGACAGTTCCTACGAGCAGTACTTC.